These 14 T cell receptor beta chains were all obtained from the same sample, sequenced in a study of T cell changes during pregnancy in multiple sclerosis. Some clones are missing from TCRdb's copy, which holds only in-frame ones; the method was immunoSEQ multiplex PCR. Of around 40,000 clones listed, about 90% are singletons. The sequencing here drew on CD4+ T cells from peripheral blood mononuclear cells, taken in the third trimester of pregnancy. These TCRs come from a female donor with multiple sclerosis, enrolled in a pregnancy study.

This chain links TRBV5-1 with TRBJ2-7; TRBD2 matches 8 bases. CDR1 SGHRS and CDR2 YFSETQ come from the germline V gene. The CDR3 extends over 15 amino acids. Trimming removed 2 bases from V and 6 bases from J; junction bases left unmatched: 10. CDR3 coding DNA: TGCGCCAGCAGCTTCCCCAACAGCGGGAGTATCGAGCAGTACTTC. Translating it yields CASSFPNSGSIEQYF. The variable domain in full, completed from reference TRBV5-1 and TRBJ2-7, reads KAGVTQTPRYLIKTRGQQVTLSCSPISGHRSVSWYQQTPGQGLQFLFEYFSETQRNKGNFPGRFSGRQFSNSRSEMNVSTLELGDSALYLCASSFPNSGSIEQYFGPGTRLTVT.

This sequence joins TRBV10-1 and TRBJ2-1, with 10 nucleotides matching TRBD1. This CDR3 contains 12 residues. V shed 6 bases, J shed 13 bases, and the junction held 6 bases outside the gene matches. From germline, CDR1 is WNHNN and CDR2 SYGVQD (reference sequence). The CDR3 is CASSTGTGAQFF. The CDR3 DNA reads as TGCGCCAGCAGCACAGGGACAGGGGCACAGTTCTTC.

The V and J genes are TRBV6-5 and TRBJ2-7; TRBD1 agrees at 7 bases. The junction had 13 bases not matched to a gene; V was cut back by 10 bases and J by 4 bases. The CDR3 is 14 residues long. The germline V gene encodes CDR1 MNHEY and CDR2 SVGAGI. Here the CDR3 reads CATARDSQPYEQYF. For the CDR3, the DNA is TGTGCCACCGCCCGGGACAGCCAACCGTACGAGCAGTACTTC.

J is TRBJ2-1 and V is TRBV2; TRBD2 matches 13 bases. Unmatched junction bases numbered 11, after V lost 6 bases and J lost 0 bases. Germline CDR1 reads SNHLY; CDR2 reads FYNNEI. The CDR3 sequence is 19 residues long. The CDR3 is CASRTSTSGRGSSYNEQFF. In nucleotides, the CDR3 is TGTGCCAGCAGGACGTCCACTAGCGGGAGGGGAAGCTCCTACAATGAGCAGTTCTTC.

The rearrangement joins TRBV27 to TRBJ2-7; no clear D. The germline gives CDR1 MNHEY, CDR2 SMNVEV (reference sequence). This CDR3 contains 13 residues. Trimming cost V 6 bases and J 0 bases, with 9 bases left between them. CDR3 sequence reads: CASRYTVSYEQYF. CDR3 nucleotides: TGTGCCAGCAGATATACAGTCTCCTACGAGCAGTACTTC.

This rearrangement joins TRBV7-2 to TRBJ2-5, with D hard to call. Between the trimmed V and J ends, which lost 5 bases and 2 bases, there was a span of 12 bases. Looked up from germline, CDR1 is SGHTA and CDR2 is FQGNSA. The CDR3 is 14 residues long. The CDR3 coding sequence is TGTGCCAGCAGCACCCTCGGCGGACAAGAGACCCAGTACTTC. Translation gives CASSTLGGQETQYF.

Points on this clone: Other DNA sequences from this sample encode an identical CDR3 as well. V and J are TRBV30 and TRBJ2-1; 8 bases fit TRBD1. The CDR3 contains 15 residues. From germline, CDR1 is GTSNPN and CDR2 SVGIG (reference sequence). CDR3 in DNA: TGTGCGTTTGACAGGGGACAGACCTCCTACAATGAGCAGTTCTTC. Protein: CAFDRGQTSYNEQFF. The variable domain in full, with the rest retrieved from reference TRBV30 and TRBJ2-1, is SQTIHQWPATLVQPVGSPLSLECTVEGTSNPNLYWYRQAAGRGLQLLFYSVGIGQISSEVPQNLSASRPQDRQFILSSKKLLLSDSGFYLCAFDRGQTSYNEQFFGPGTRLTVL.

This chain joins TRBV4-2 and TRBJ2-1; 12 positions match TRBD2. The CDR3 runs 17 residues. Unmatched junction bases numbered 8, after V lost 4 bases and J lost 4 bases. Per the germline V gene, CDR1 is LGHNA and CDR2 is YNFKEQ. In nucleotides, the CDR3 is TGTGCCAGCAGCCCACCGGGACTAGCGGGTCCATACAATGAGCAGTTCTTC. This gives the protein CASSPPGLAGPYNEQFF.

The genes are TRBV30 and TRBJ1-4, with TRBD1 matching over 9 bases. With V trimmed by 1 base and J by 8 bases, 5 bases remained unmatched. The CDR3 sequence is 14 residues long. Germline assignment: CDR1 GTSNPN and CDR2 SVGIG (reference sequence). This chain's CDR3 is CAWSARDRAEKLFF. Here the CDR3 DNA reads TGTGCCTGGAGTGCAAGGGACAGGGCGGAAAAACTGTTTTTT.

The CDR3 loop is CASSRTGEKHNEQFF. The CDR3 DNA follows: TGCGCCAGCAGCAGGACAGGGGAGAAGCACAATGAGCAGTTCTTC. This chain links TRBV5-1 with TRBJ2-1, with 9 bases fitting TRBD1. With 4 bases clipped from V and 5 bases from J, the junction kept 7 bases outside the gene matches. This CDR3 spans 15 amino acids. Germline V gene data show CDR1 as SGHRS and CDR2 as YFSETQ.

The rearrangement joins TRBV7-3 to TRBJ1-1, with 7 nucleotides matching TRBD1. CDR3 length: 14 amino acids. V trimming: 5 bases; J trimming: 5 bases; junction bases outside the gene matches: 8. The germline V gene has CDR1 SGHTA and CDR2 FQGTGA. Here the CDR3 reads CASSLSGQKTEAFF. CDR3 nucleotide sequence: TGTGCCAGCAGCCTCTCGGGACAGAAGACTGAAGCTTTCTTT.

The chain joins TRBV7-2 to TRBJ1-2; possible D gene TRBD1, 6 bases. The CDR3 loop spans 16 amino acids. CDR1 is SGHTA, CDR2 FQGNSA, per germline. V was clipped by 6 bases and J by 4 bases, with 21 bases between them. The DNA of the CDR3 is TGTGCCAGCAGACAGGAAAGCAGGGGTGGCACCTATGGCTACACCTTC. Amino acid sequence: CASRQESRGGTYGYTF.

This chain joins TRBV6-4 and TRBJ2-3, with 10 positions matching TRBD2. V lost 3 bases to trimming and J lost 4 bases; unmatched junction nucleotides: 4. The germline V gene encodes CDR1 MRHNA and CDR2 SNTAGT. The CDR3 loop spans 15 amino acids. CDR3 nucleotide sequence: TGTGCCAGCAGTGAATTAGCGGGAGGATCAGATACGCAGTATTTT. Translating gives CASSELAGGSDTQYF.

This chain connects TRBV7-2 to TRBJ2-4; 11 nucleotides match TRBD2. The length of the CDR3 is 15 residues. Looked up from germline, CDR1 is SGHTA and CDR2 is FQGNSA. J gave up 13 bases and V 2 bases, and 10 bases lay outside the gene matches. As DNA, the CDR3 is TGTGCCAGCAGCTTAAGACTAGCGGGACGTGCGGAACAGTACTTC. It specifies CASSLRLAGRAEQYF. The full variable domain, in which reference TRBV7-2 and TRBJ2-4 provide the parts outside the CDR3, is GAGVSQSPSNKVTEKGKDVELRCDPISGHTALYWYRQSLGQGLEFLIYFQGNSAPDKSGLPSDRFSAERTGGSVSTLTIQRTQQEDSAVYLCASSLRLAGRAEQYFGAGTRLSVL.